Following are 25 T cell receptor beta chains from one sample sequenced in a study of CD8 T cells in Susac syndrome. Random hexamers were used to reverse transcribe an amount of 0.5 to 1 ug RNA. TCRdb passed the immunoSEQ multiplex PCR reads through MiXCR, listing each CDR3 protein once. The data show about 120,000 distinct CDR3 sequences, around 90% seen once. Sequencing was done on a sample of CD8+ T cells from PBMCs. The receptors derive from a human donor in good health.

The rearrangement links TRBV27 to TRBJ2-5, with a weak D call TRBD2 (6 bases). Germline V gene sequence: CDR1 MNHEY, CDR2 SMNVEV (reference sequence). The CDR3 is 14 amino acids. The ends were cut back, 4 bases at V and 4 bases at J, with 13 bases in the middle. The CDR3 bases are TGTGCCAGCAGTTCCTGGGGGGTTGGAGAGACCCAGTACTTC. It yields the protein CASSSWGVGETQYF.

The gene calls are TRBV20-1 and TRBJ2-7; D possibly uses TRBD1 or TRBD2 (7 bases each). The CDR3 sequence is 13 residues long. Germline CDR1 reads DFQATT; CDR2 reads SNEGSKA (reference sequence). Trimming took 6 bases from V and 3 from J, leaving 15 bases between them. The CDR3 DNA reads as TGCAGTGCCCAGGGGGGGGCTAGCTACGAGCAGTACTTC. Encoded protein: CSAQGGASYEQYF.

The chain is built from TRBV20-1 and TRBJ2-5; 7 positions match TRBD2. V gave up 2 bases and J gave up 1 base; unmatched junction bases: 4. CDR3 length: 14 residues. CDR1 DFQATT and CDR2 SNEGSKA come from the germline V gene (reference sequence). CDR3 residues: CSARPSGTQETQYF. The CDR3 DNA sequence: TGCAGTGCTAGACCGAGCGGGACCCAAGAGACCCAGTACTTC.

CDR3 coding DNA: TGTGCCAGCAGCGCGATTCAGGGTGAGCAGTTCTTC. This translates into CASSAIQGEQFF. The gene calls are TRBV9 and TRBJ2-1; tentative D call: TRBD1 (5 bases). The CDR3 extends over 12 amino acids. Germline assignment: CDR1 SGDLS and CDR2 YYNGEE. Between the trimmed V and J ends, which lost 3 bases and 9 bases, there was a span of 10 bases. Full variable domain (missing parts from reference TRBV9 and TRBJ2-1): DSGVTQTPKHLITATGQRVTLRCSPRSGDLSVYWYQQSLDQGLQFLIQYYNGEERAKGNILERFSAQQFPDLHSELNLSSLELGDSALYFCASSAIQGEQFFGPGTRLTVL.

V gene TRBV20-1 combines with J gene TRBJ2-1; possible D gene TRBD2, 6 bases. There are 12 residues in the CDR3. CDR1 DFQATT and CDR2 SNEGSKA come from the germline V gene (reference sequence). Between the trimmed V and J ends, which lost 3 bases and 7 bases, there was a span of 10 bases. The CDR3 protein is CSASASENEQFF. In nucleotides, the CDR3 is TGCAGTGCTAGTGCTAGCGAGAATGAGCAGTTCTTC.

For the CDR3, the DNA is TGTGCCAGCAGCCCCCCGGGACTCTGGGGCCAAGAGACCCAGTACTTC. Its translation is CASSPPGLWGQETQYF. The V and J genes are TRBV9 and TRBJ2-5; a weak D match, TRBD2 (6 bases). Germline CDR1 is SGDLS and CDR2 is YYNGEE. Trimming cost V 4 bases and J 1 base, with 17 bases left between them. This CDR3 is built from 16 residues.

The gene calls are TRBV21-1 and TRBJ1-5; the D segment call TRBD1 is taken from the table without a DNA check. TRBV21-1 is a pseudogene segment. The CDR3 is made up of 14 amino acids. The CDR3, as DNA: TGTGCCAGCAGCAAAGGCAGGGGGCATCAGCCCCAGCATTTT. This sequence encodes CASSKGRGHQPQHF.

The gene calls are TRBV20-1 and TRBJ2-5; the D gene could be TRBD1 or TRBD2 (5 bases each). Per germline, CDR1 DFQATT and CDR2 SNEGSKA (reference sequence). V dropped 3 bases and J dropped 0 bases, with 17 bases sitting between them. The CDR3 totals 16 residues. The CDR3 coding sequence is TGCAGTGCTAGCGCAACTCCCGGGACCTACCAAGAGACCCAGTACTTC. It translates to CSASATPGTYQETQYF.

V and J are TRBV4-1 and TRBJ2-5; D perhaps matches TRBD1 (5 bases). The CDR3 has 17 residues. From germline, CDR1 is MGHRA and CDR2 YSYEKL. Deletions cut 0 bases from V and 2 bases from J, with 16 bases between. The CDR3 protein is CASSQENLGLTQETQYF. The CDR3 DNA is TGCGCCAGCAGCCAAGAAAATCTGGGGCTGACGCAAGAGACCCAGTACTTC.

This rearrangement joins TRBV7-8 to TRBJ2-2, with TRBD1 matching 7 bases. This CDR3 spans 15 amino acids. Germline V gene sequence: CDR1 SGHVS, CDR2 FQNEAQ. Trimming took 4 bases from V and 5 from J; bases not matched to a gene: 7. The CDR3 DNA follows: TGTGCCAGCAGCTCCCGACAGGGACGTACCGGGGAGCTGTTTTTT. Its translation: CASSSRQGRTGELFF.

The chain recombines TRBV3-1 with TRBJ2-7, with 8 bases matching TRBD2. Germline CDR1 reads LGHDT; CDR2 reads YNNKEL (reference sequence). Trimming at V came to 1 base and at J to 4 bases, leaving 12 bases not matched to a gene. The CDR3 is made up of 17 amino acids. DNA of the CDR3: TGTGCCAGCAGCCAAGCGGGGGGGGGACTAGTTCCGTACGAGCAGTACTTC. This translates into CASSQAGGGLVPYEQYF.

The chain combines TRBV6-1 with TRBJ2-3, with TRBD2 matching over 9 bases. From germline, CDR1 is MNHNS and CDR2 SASEGT. The CDR3 runs 16 residues. The trim removed 6 bases at V and 3 bases at J, leaving 10 bases unmatched. For the CDR3, the DNA is TGTGCCAGCAGGCTCGGCGGGGGGGCCCTGACAGATACGCAGTATTTT. It encodes CASRLGGGALTDTQYF.

This rearrangement joins TRBV7-9 to TRBJ2-7; 9 bases map to TRBD1. Per the germline V gene, CDR1 is SEHNR and CDR2 is FQNEAQ (reference sequence). The CDR3 loop spans 14 amino acids. The ends lost 1 base at V and 7 bases at J; junction bases unmatched: 5. CDR3 in amino acids: CASSLGDRAGEQYF. The CDR3, as DNA: TGTGCCAGCAGCTTAGGGGACAGGGCGGGTGAGCAGTACTTC.

In nucleotides, the CDR3 is TGTGCCAGCTCACGGACTAGCGGGAGCTATGAGCAGTTCTTC. Translated, it gives CASSRTSGSYEQFF. J is TRBJ2-1 and V is TRBV18; 13 nucleotides match TRBD2. The CDR3 runs to 14 residues. After removal of 4 bases from V and 8 bases from J, the junction contained 2 bases not matched to a gene. The V gene's germline CDR1 is KGHSH and CDR2 LQKENI.

The CDR3 protein is CASSLSTSGFYNEQFF. CDR3 nucleotide sequence: TGTGCCAGCAGCTTAAGTACTAGCGGGTTTTACAATGAGCAGTTCTTC. The chain is built from TRBV7-9 and TRBJ2-1; TRBD2 agrees at 9 bases. In germline, CDR1 is SEHNR, CDR2 FQNEAQ (reference sequence). V dropped 2 bases and J dropped 4; count of bases not matched to a gene: 6. The CDR3 contains 16 residues.

The CDR3 DNA reads as TGTGCCAGCTCCGGGACCGAGATTGAGCAGTTCTTC. Encoded protein: CASSGTEIEQFF. The chain links TRBV7-9 to TRBJ2-1; D is perhaps TRBD1 or TRBD2 (5 bases each). V was pared by 8 bases and J by 9 bases, with 14 bases between. There are 12 residues in the CDR3. Germline CDR1 is SEHNR and CDR2 is FQNEAQ (reference sequence). Full variable domain (remainder filled in from reference TRBV7-9 and TRBJ2-1): DTGVSQNPRHKITKRGQNVTFRCDPISEHNRLYWYRQTLGQGPEFLTYFQNEAQLEKSRLLSDRFSAERPKGSFSTLEIQRTEQGDSAMYLCASSGTEIEQFFGPGTRLTVL.

In its sample, this clonotype was seen once. This rearrangement joins TRBV3-1 to TRBJ2-2; a possible D gene is TRBD1 (5 bases). The CDR3 has 14 residues. Trimming pared 1 base from V and 3 bases from J, leaving 6 bases between. CDR1 is LGHDT and CDR2 is YNNKEL in the germline V gene (reference sequence). CDR3 loop: CASSQGRDTGELFF. The CDR3 DNA reads as TGTGCCAGCAGCCAAGGCAGGGACACCGGGGAGCTGTTTTTT.

This clonotype appeared once. The rearrangement uses TRBV30 and TRBJ2-3; D is unclear. Trimming removed 5 bases at V and 6 bases at J, with 12 bases between. Looked up from germline, CDR1 is GTSNPN and CDR2 is SVGIG (reference sequence). The CDR3 sequence is 12 residues long. CDR3 residues: CAWDVISDTQYF. As DNA, the CDR3 is TGTGCCTGGGACGTTATATCTGATACGCAGTATTTT.

The count of this clonotype is one. The rearrangement links TRBV29-1 to TRBJ2-5; 9 nucleotides align to TRBD2. With 1 base clipped from V and 5 bases from J, the junction kept 8 bases outside the gene matches. This CDR3 has 15 residues. CDR1 SQVTM and CDR2 ANQGSEA come from the germline V gene. The CDR3 region is CSVEAGGGRAETQYF. The CDR3 DNA is TGCAGCGTTGAAGCGGGCGGCGGGAGGGCGGAGACCCAGTACTTC.

The V call is TRBV2, the J call TRBJ2-3; no clear D gene. The CDR3 contains 11 residues. CDR1 and CDR2 from the germline V gene are SNHLY and FYNNEI. V was shortened by 5 bases and J by 7 bases, with 7 bases between the two germline ends. CDR3 coding DNA: TGTGCCAGCAGTCCTGATTATACGCAGTATTTT. Translated: CASSPDYTQYF.

This chain uses TRBV10-3 with TRBJ1-1; the D gene is possibly TRBD1 (5 bases). Trimming removed 6 bases from V and 1 base from J, with 9 bases in between. The CDR3 sequence is 13 residues long. Per the germline V gene, CDR1 is ENHRY and CDR2 is SYGVKD. CDR3 in amino acids: CAISNDRNTEAFF. As DNA, the CDR3 is TGTGCCATCAGCAACGACAGGAACACTGAAGCTTTCTTT.

The CDR3 DNA reads TGTGCCAGCAGGGCGACTAGCGGGAGAAGGGACACCGGGGAGCTGTTTTTT. Translated, it gives CASRATSGRRDTGELFF. V is TRBV6-1 and J is TRBJ2-2; 12 positions agree with TRBD2. The CDR3 has 17 amino acids. V shed 6 bases, J shed 3 bases, and the junction held 8 bases outside the gene matches. CDR1 and CDR2 from the germline V gene are MNHNS and SASEGT.

CDR3 amino acids: CAIRGSGGEYNEQFF. As DNA, the CDR3 is TGTGCCATCAGGGGGAGCGGGGGGGAATACAATGAGCAGTTCTTC. The V call is TRBV10-3, the J call TRBJ2-1; 10 bases agree with TRBD2. The trim removed 6 bases at V and 4 bases at J, leaving 6 bases unmatched. Per germline, CDR1 ENHRY and CDR2 SYGVKD. CDR3 size: 15 residues.

The V and J genes are TRBV4-1 and TRBJ2-1; 7 positions match TRBD1. Trimming cost V 0 bases and J 3 bases; bases outside gene matches: 2. The CDR3 is 15 residues long. Germline V lookup: CDR1 MGHRA, CDR2 YSYEKL. The DNA of the CDR3 is TGCGCCAGCAGCCAAGATCGACAGGGCTACAATGAGCAGTTCTTC. Translated: CASSQDRQGYNEQFF.

This chain uses TRBV9 with TRBJ2-7; 8 nucleotides match TRBD1. The CDR3 contains 14 residues. The J segment lost 5 bases and the V segment lost 2 bases, leaving 6 bases of the junction unmatched. Germline CDR1 reads SGDLS; CDR2 reads YYNGEE. CDR3 in amino acids: CASSVGRGRDEQYF. The CDR3 bases are TGTGCCAGCAGCGTCGGCAGGGGGCGCGACGAGCAGTACTTC.